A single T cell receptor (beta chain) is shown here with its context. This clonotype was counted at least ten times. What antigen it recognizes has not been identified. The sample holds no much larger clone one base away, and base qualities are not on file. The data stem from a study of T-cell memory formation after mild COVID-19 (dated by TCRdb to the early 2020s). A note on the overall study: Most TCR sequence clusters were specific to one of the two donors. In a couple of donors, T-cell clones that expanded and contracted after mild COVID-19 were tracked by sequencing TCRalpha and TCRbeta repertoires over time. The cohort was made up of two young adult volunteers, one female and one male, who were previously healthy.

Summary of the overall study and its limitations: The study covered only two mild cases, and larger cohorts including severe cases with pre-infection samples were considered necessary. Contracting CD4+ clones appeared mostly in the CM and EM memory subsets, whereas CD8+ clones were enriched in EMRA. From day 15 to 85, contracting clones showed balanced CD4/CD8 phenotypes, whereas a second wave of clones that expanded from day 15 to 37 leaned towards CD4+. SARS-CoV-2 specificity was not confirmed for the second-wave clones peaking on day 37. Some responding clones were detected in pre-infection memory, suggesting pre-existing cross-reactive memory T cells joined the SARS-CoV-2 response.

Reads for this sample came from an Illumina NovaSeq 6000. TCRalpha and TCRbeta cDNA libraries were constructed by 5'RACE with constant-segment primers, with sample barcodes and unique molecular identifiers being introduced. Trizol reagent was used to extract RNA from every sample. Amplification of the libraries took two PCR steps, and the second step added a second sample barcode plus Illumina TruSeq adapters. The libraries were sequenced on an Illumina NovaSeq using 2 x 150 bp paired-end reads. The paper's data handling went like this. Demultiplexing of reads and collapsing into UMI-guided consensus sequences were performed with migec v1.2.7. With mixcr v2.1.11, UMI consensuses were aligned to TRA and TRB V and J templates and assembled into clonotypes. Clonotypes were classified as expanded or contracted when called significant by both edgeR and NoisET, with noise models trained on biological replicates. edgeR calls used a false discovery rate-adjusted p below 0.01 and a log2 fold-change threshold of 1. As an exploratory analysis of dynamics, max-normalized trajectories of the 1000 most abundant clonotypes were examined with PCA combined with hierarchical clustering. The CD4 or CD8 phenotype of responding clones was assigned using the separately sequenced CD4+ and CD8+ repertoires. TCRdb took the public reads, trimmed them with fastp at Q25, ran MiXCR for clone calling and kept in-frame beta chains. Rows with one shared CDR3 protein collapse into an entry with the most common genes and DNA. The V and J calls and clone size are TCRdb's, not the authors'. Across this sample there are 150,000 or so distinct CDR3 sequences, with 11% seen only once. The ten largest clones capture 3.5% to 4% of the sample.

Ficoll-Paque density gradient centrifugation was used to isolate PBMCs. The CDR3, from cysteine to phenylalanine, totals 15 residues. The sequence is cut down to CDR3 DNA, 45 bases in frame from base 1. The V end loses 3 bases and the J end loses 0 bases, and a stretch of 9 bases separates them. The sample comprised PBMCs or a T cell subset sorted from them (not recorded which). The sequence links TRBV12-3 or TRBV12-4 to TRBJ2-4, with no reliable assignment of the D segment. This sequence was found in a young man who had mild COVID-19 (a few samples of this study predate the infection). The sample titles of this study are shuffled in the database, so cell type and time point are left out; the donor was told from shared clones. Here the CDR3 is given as CASSFVGVAKNIQYF. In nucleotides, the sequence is TGTGCCAGCAGTTTCGTCGGAGTAGCCAAAAACATTCAGTACTTC.